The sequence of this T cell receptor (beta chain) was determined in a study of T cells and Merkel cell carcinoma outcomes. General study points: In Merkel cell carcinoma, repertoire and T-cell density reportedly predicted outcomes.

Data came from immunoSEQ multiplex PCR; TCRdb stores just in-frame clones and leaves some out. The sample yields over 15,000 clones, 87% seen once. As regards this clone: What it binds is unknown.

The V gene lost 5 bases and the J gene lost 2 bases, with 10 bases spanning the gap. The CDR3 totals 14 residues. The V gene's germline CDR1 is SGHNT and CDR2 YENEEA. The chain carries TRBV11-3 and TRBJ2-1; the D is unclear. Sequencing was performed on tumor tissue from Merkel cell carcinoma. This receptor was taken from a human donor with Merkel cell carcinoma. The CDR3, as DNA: TGTGCCAGCAGCGTCGCTGGGGCCTACAATGAGCAGTTCTTC. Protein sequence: CASSVAGAYNEQFF.